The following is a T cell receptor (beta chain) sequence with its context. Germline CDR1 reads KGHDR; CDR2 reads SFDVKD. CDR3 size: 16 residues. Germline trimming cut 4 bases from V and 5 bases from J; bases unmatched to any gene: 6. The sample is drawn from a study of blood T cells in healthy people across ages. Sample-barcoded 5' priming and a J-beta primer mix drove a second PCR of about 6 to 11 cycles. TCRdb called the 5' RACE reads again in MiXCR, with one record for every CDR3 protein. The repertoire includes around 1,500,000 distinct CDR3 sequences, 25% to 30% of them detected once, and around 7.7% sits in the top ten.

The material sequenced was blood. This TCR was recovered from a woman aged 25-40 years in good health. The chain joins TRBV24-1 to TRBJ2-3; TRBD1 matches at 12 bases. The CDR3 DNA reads TGTGCCACCAGTGACTTCGGGACAGGGGGCGAAGATACGCAGTATTTT. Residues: CATSDFGTGGEDTQYF.